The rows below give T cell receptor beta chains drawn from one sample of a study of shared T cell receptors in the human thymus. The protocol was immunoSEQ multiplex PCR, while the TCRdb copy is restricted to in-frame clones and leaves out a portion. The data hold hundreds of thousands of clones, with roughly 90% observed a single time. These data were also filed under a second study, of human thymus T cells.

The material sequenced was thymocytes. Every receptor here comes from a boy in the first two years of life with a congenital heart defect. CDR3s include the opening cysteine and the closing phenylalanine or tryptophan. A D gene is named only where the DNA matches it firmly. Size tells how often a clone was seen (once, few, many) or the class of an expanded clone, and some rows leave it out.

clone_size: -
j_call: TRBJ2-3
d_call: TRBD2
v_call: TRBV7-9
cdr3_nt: TGTGCCAGCAGCCGTGGACTAGCGGTCACCACAGATACGCAGTATTTT
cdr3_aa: CASSRGLAVTTDTQYF

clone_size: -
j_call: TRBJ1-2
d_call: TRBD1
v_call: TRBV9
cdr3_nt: TGTGCCAGCAGCGGATACAGGGGGGGCTACTATGGCTACACCTTC
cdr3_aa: CASSGYRGGYYGYTF

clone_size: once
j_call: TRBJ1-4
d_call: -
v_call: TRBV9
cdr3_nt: TGTGCCAGCAGCGTCCCGTGGGGGGCTAATGAAAAACTGTTTTTT
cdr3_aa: CASSVPWGANEKLFF

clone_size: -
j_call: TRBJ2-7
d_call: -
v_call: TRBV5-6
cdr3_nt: TGTGCCAGCAGCTTTAGTTACGAGCAGTACTTC
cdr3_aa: CASSFSYEQYF

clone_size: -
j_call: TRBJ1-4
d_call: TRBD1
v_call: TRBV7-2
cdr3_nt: TGTGCCAGCAGCTTAGGCAGACAGGGGGAAAAACTGTTTTTT
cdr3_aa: CASSLGRQGEKLFF

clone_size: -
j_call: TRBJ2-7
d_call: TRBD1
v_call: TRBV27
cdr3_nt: TGTGCCAGCAGTTTCCCGGGACAGGGTTCGGGCGAGCAGTACTTC
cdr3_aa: CASSFPGQGSGEQYF

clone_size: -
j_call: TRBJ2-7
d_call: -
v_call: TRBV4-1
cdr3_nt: TGCGCCAGCAGCCCCCAGTATGGAGTGACGCGCCGCTACGAGCAGTACTTC
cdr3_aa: CASSPQYGVTRRYEQYF

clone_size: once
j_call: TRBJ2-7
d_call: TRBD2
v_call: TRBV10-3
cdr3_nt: TGTGCCATCAGGGCCTATCCTAGCGGGAGCTCCTACGAGCAGTACTTC
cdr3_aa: CAIRAYPSGSSYEQYF

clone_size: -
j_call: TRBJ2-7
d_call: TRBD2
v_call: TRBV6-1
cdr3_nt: TGTGCCAGCACGACTAGCGGGAGTTACGAGCAGTACTTC
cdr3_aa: CASTTSGSYEQYF

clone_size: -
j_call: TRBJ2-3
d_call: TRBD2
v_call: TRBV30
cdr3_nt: TGTGCCTGGAGTCCGGGACTAGCACCCGTCCTAGTCGGCACAGATACGCAGTATTTT
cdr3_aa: CAWSPGLAPVLVGTDTQYF

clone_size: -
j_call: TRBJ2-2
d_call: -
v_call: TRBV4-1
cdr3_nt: TGCGCCAGCAGCCAAGATTTAGACTTGCGGTCCGGGGAGCTGTTTTTT
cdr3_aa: CASSQDLDLRSGELFF

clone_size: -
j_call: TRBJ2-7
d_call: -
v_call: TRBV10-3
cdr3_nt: TGTGCCATCAGGGCTTTAAACGGGGGAGGCTACGAGCAGTACTTC
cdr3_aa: CAIRALNGGGYEQYF

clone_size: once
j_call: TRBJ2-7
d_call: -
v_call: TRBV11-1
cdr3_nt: TGTGCCAGCAGCTTAATGTGCGGACTCTACGAGCAGTACTTC
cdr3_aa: CASSLMCGLYEQYF

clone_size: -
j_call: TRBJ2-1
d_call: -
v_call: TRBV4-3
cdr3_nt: TGCGCCAGCAGCCAAGAGCCAGGCGCTGAGCAGTTCTTC
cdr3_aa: CASSQEPGAEQFF

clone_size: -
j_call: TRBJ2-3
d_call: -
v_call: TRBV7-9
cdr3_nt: TGTGCCAGCAGCTTGGCCAGGGCGGGGAGCACAGATACGCAGTATTTT
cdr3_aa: CASSLARAGSTDTQYF

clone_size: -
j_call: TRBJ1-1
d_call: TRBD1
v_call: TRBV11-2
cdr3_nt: TGTGCCAGCACCCGCAGGGGGGTTACTGAAGCTTTCTTT
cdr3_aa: CASTRRGVTEAFF

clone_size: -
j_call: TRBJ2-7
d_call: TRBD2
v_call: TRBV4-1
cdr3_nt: TGCGCCAGCAGCCAGCGGGCGGGAGGGTTCCCCCACGAGCAGTACTTC
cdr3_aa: CASSQRAGGFPHEQYF

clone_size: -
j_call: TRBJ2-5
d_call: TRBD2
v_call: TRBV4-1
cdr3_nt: TGCGCCAGCAGCCAAGGAATGGCGGGAGGGGGGTCGGAGACCCAGTACTTC
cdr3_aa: CASSQGMAGGGSETQYF

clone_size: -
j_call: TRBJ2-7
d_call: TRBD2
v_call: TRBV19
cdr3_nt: TGTGCCAGTAGCGAGCGGCCTAGCGGGAGGGGGTACGAGCAGTACTTC
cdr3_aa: CASSERPSGRGYEQYF

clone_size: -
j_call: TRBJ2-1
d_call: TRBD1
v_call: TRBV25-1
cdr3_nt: TGTGCCAGCAGTGCGCGAGGACAGGGGGGAGGGTTCTTC
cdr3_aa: CASSARGQGGGFF

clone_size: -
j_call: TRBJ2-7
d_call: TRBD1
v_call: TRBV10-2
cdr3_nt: TGCGCCAGCAGTCGTCCGGGACAGCCGTCCTACGAGCAGTACTTC
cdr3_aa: CASSRPGQPSYEQYF

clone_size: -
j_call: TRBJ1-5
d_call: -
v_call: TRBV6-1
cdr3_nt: TGTGCCAGCAGTGAATATACAGATAGCAATCAGCCCCAGCATTTT
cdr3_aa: CASSEYTDSNQPQHF

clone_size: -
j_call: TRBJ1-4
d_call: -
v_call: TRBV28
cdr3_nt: TGTGCCACCAGTTTCGGGTTTAGCCGAGGGGAAAAACTGTTTTTT
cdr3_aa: CATSFGFSRGEKLFF

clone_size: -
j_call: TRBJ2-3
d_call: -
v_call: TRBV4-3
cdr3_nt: TGCGCCAGCAGCCAACGATTCGGAGATACGCAGTATTTT
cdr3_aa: CASSQRFGDTQYF

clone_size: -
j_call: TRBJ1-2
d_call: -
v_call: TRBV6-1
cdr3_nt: TGTGCCAGCAGTGAAGACAAAGACAGTAACTATGGCTACACCTTC
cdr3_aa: CASSEDKDSNYGYTF

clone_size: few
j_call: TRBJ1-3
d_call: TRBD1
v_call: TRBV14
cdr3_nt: TGTGCCAGCAGCCTACCACACTACCCAGGGGGCCTCCTCTCTGGAAACACCATATATTTT
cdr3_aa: CASSLPHYPGGLLSGNTIYF

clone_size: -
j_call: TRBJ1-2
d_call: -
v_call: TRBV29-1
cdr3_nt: TGCAGCGTTGATAGGGGAGGCTACACCTTC
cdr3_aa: CSVDRGGYTF

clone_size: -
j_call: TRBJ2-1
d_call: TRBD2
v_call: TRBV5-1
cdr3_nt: TGCGCCAGCAGCTTGGTAGGCGGGAGGGCCCCAAATGAGCAGTTCTTC
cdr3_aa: CASSLVGGRAPNEQFF

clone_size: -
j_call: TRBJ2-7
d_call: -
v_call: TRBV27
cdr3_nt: TGTGCCAGCAGTTTATCCCCTTGGCAGGGGAGCTCCTACGAGCAGTACTTC
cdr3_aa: CASSLSPWQGSSYEQYF

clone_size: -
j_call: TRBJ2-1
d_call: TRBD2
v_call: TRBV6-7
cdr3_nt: TGTGCCAGCAGTTTCCGTCTAGCGGGAGCCTGTGAGGATGAGCAGTTCTTC
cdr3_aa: CASSFRLAGACEDEQFF

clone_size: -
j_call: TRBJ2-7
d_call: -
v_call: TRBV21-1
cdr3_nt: TGTGCCAGCAGAACGGCCCTCAGCGGGACTCCCTACGAGCAGTACTTC
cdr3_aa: CASRTALSGTPYEQYF